This TCR beta chain was obtained from a study of cytomegalovirus exposure and HLA in healthy donors. Broader study findings: Three CMV-associated chains proved CMV antigen-specific in vitro. The classifier, whose performance was assessed in both the original and validation cohorts, reportedly diagnosed cytomegalovirus status with high specificity and sensitivity. The study listed about 150 cytomegalovirus-associated TCR beta chains. Follow-up analysis later connected one missense variant in DCLRE1C with trimming of TCR beta V- and J-genes.

Worth noting for this clone: What it recognizes is unknown.

The PCR had 60 Vbeta and 13 Jbeta primers. Some clones are missing from TCRdb's copy, which holds only in-frame ones; the method was immunoSEQ multiplex PCR. The sample holds under 150,000 clones; under 90% are singletons and the top ten take about 2.3%. This CDR3 has 17 amino acids. This receptor was taken from a male donor in good health and CMV-seronegative. This rearrangement joins TRBV21-1 to TRBJ2-7; TRBD2 reflects the table's D call only, with no check against the DNA. TRBV21-1 is assigned pseudogene status. The specimen was PBMCs. The CDR3 is CASSSLGLAGSTYEQYF. For the CDR3, the DNA is TGTGCCAGCAGCAGTCTCGGACTAGCGGGGAGTACCTACGAGCAGTACTTC.